The next 21 T cell receptor beta chains were all read from a single sample in a study of beta chain features in type 1 diabetes. The study, taken as a whole, reports: TCRB CDR3 length was moderately but significantly reduced in all four CD4+ subsets of Type 1 diabetes patients.

Which antigens these TCRs recognize remains unknown. Isolated RNA was reverse transcribed in full, so expressed TCRB transcripts were sequenced. The method was immunoSEQ multiplex PCR; TCRdb's version includes in-frame clones alone and lacks a portion of them. The sample has around 360,000 clones, roughly 12% seen once; the top ten hold about 0.01%. The sample comprised naive CD4+ T cells from blood. The receptors were sampled from a woman aged 18-29 years with type 1 diabetes.

In this sample, this clone turned up a few times. The V and J genes are TRBV7-9 and TRBJ2-2, with D possibly matching TRBD1 (5 bases). The V gene lost 5 bases and the J gene lost 1 base, with 14 bases spanning the gap. CDR1 SEHNR and CDR2 FQNEAQ come from the germline V gene (reference sequence). The CDR3 covers 16 residues. CDR3 bases: TGTGCCAGCAGCCAAGGGGCAGACAGGAACACCGGGGAGCTGTTTTTT. Encoded protein: CASSQGADRNTGELFF.

This chain links TRBV7-9 with TRBJ1-5; D call uncertain. The CDR3 totals 12 residues. V lost 5 bases to trimming and J lost 3 bases, with 5 bases between them. Germline assignment: CDR1 SEHNR and CDR2 FQNEAQ (reference sequence). CDR3 in DNA: TGTGCCAGCAGCCCACTCAATCAGCCCCAGCATTTT. It encodes CASSPLNQPQHF.

The rearrangement joins TRBV7-2 to TRBJ2-2; D gene uncertain. V shed 3 bases and J shed 5 bases, with 4 bases lying between them. The V gene's germline CDR1 is SGHTA and CDR2 FQGNSA. The CDR3 runs to 12 residues. The CDR3 nucleotides are TGTGCCAGCAGCTTTATGACCGGGGAGCTGTTTTTT. This translates into CASSFMTGELFF.

This clone turned up a few times. The rearrangement joins TRBV23-1 to TRBJ2-7, with TRBD2 matching 7 bases. TRBV23-1 is reported as an ORF; its role is uncertain. There are 13 residues in the CDR3. J gave up 3 bases and V 4 bases, and 3 bases lay outside the gene matches. CDR3: CASSRREYYEQYF. As DNA, the CDR3 is TGCGCCAGCAGTCGGCGGGAGTACTACGAGCAGTACTTC.

The chain links TRBV29-1 to TRBJ2-5, with 8 nucleotides matching TRBD1. CDR1 is SQVTM and CDR2 is ANQGSEA in the germline V gene. This CDR3 is built from 11 residues. The trim removed 6 bases at V and 5 bases at J, leaving 2 bases unmatched. The CDR3 DNA reads TGCAGCGTGACAGGGGCCGAGACCCAGTACTTC. Protein sequence: CSVTGAETQYF.

Note on this clone: The sample has other DNA sequences that encode this CDR3 too. The chain combines TRBV2 with TRBJ2-7, with a tentative D call TRBD2 (6 bases). The CDR3 consists of 12 residues. CDR1 and CDR2 (germline): SNHLY, FYNNEI. Trimming cost V 4 bases and J 4 bases, with 8 bases left between them. Written as DNA, the CDR3 is TGTGCCAGCAGTGGTAGCGGATACGAGCAGTACTTC. Translated: CASSGSGYEQYF.

The table lists this clone with a few counts. CDR3: CASGLGTPEAFF. The CDR3, as DNA: TGTGCTAGTGGTTTGGGGACACCGGAAGCTTTCTTT. V is TRBV12-5 and J is TRBJ1-1; maybe TRBD1 (5 bases). Germline CDR1 reads LGHNT; CDR2 reads FRNRAP. Trimming removed 1 base at V and 8 bases at J, with 8 bases between. This CDR3 spans 12 amino acids.

This clone was detected only a few times. The chain uses TRBV6-6 and TRBJ2-7; the match to TRBD1 covers 8 bases. CDR1 MNHNY and CDR2 SVGAGI come from the germline V gene (reference sequence). The J segment lost 5 bases and the V segment lost 8 bases, leaving 8 bases of the junction unmatched. This CDR3 spans 13 amino acids. This CDR3 is CASGRTGNHEQYF. CDR3 nucleotide sequence: TGTGCCAGCGGTCGGACAGGGAACCACGAGCAGTACTTC.

This clone was counted a few times. The chain links TRBV29-1 to TRBJ2-7; 10 bases agree with TRBD2. V lost 4 bases and J lost 1; bases outside the gene matches: 4. In germline, CDR1 is SQVTM, CDR2 ANQGSEA. This CDR3 is built from 14 residues. CDR3 DNA: TGCAGCGTTGGGACTAGCGGAAGATCCTACGAGCAGTACTTC. The encoded protein is CSVGTSGRSYEQYF.

The chain couples TRBV5-6 to TRBJ2-7; a weak D match, TRBD1 (6 bases). The CDR3 totals 16 residues. Germline loops: CDR1 SGHDT, CDR2 YYEEEE. V lost 5 bases and J lost 3, with 21 bases in between. The CDR3 sequence is CASREVGRTGLYEQYF. The CDR3 bases are TGTGCCAGCAGGGAAGTTGGTCGTACAGGGCTCTACGAGCAGTACTTC.

This clone was found a few times. The chain employs TRBV5-1 and TRBJ2-3; TRBD2 agrees at 10 bases. CDR1 and CDR2 from the germline V gene are SGHRS and YFSETQ. J lost 0 bases, V lost 4 bases, and 5 bases had no gene match. The CDR3 sequence is 16 residues long. The CDR3 protein is CASSLRTSGSTDTQYF. CDR3 DNA sequence: TGCGCCAGCAGCCTGCGGACTAGCGGTAGCACAGATACGCAGTATTTT.

This clone was observed a few times. V usage is TRBV23-1 and J usage is TRBJ2-1; 10 nucleotides agree with TRBD1. TRBV23-1 is identified as an open reading frame with a role that is uncertain. The CDR3 contains 17 residues. J gave up 8 bases and V 1 base, and 11 bases lay outside the gene matches. CDR3 DNA sequence: TGCGCCAGCAGTCAATGCAGACAGGGGGCTGGTTGTGATGAGCAGTTCTTC. Its translation: CASSQCRQGAGCDEQFF.

The V gene is TRBV2, the J gene TRBJ1-1; tentative D call: TRBD1 (6 bases). Trimming took off 11 bases at V and 7 bases at J, with 14 bases between the two ends. Germline V gene data show CDR1 as SNHLY and CDR2 as FYNNEI. This CDR3 contains 11 residues. CDR3 sequence: CAWNRGYEAFF. The CDR3 nucleotides are TGTGCCTGGAATAGGGGGTATGAAGCTTTCTTT.

This clone was seen a few times. This chain uses TRBV9 with TRBJ2-2; D may be TRBD1 (5 bases). The germline V gene has CDR1 SGDLS and CDR2 YYNGEE. Trimming pared 1 base from V and 1 base from J, leaving 8 bases between. The CDR3 runs to 15 residues. The CDR3 DNA reads TGTGCCAGCAGCGTACTAACAGGGAACACCGGGGAGCTGTTTTTT. Protein sequence: CASSVLTGNTGELFF.

The chain recombines TRBV15 with TRBJ2-1; D is perhaps TRBD2 (5 bases). Trimming took 0 bases from V and 7 from J, leaving 13 bases between them. The CDR3 is made up of 15 amino acids. Germline loops: CDR1 LNHNV, CDR2 YYDKDF (reference sequence). The CDR3 DNA is TGTGCCACCAGCAGAGATGGGGAGCGGTCGAATGAGCAGTTCTTC. Translating it yields CATSRDGERSNEQFF. Full variable domain (rest looked up from reference TRBV15 and TRBJ2-1): DAMVIQNPRYQVTQFGKPVTLSCSQTLNHNVMYWYQQKSSQAPKLLFHYYDKDFNNEADTPDNFQSRRPNTSFCFLDIRSPGLGDTAMYLCATSRDGERSNEQFFGPGTRLTVL.

A few counts support this clone. The J gene is TRBJ2-2, the V gene TRBV4-3; 10 positions agree with TRBD2. CDR1 is LGHNA, CDR2 YSLEER, per germline. This CDR3 contains 16 residues. J was trimmed by 3 bases and V by 4 bases; bases with no gene match: 5. The CDR3 protein is CASSLQAGGYTGELFF. The CDR3 DNA reads as TGCGCCAGCAGCCTTCAAGCGGGAGGGTACACCGGGGAGCTGTTTTTT.

Notes on this clone: The sample contains more than one DNA sequence encoding this CDR3. This rearrangement joins TRBV5-1 to TRBJ2-1; possible D gene TRBD1, 5 bases. Germline lookup yields CDR1 SGHRS and CDR2 YFSETQ. This CDR3 is built from 12 residues. Trimming left V 0 bases short and J 8 bases short, with 6 bases between. The CDR3 DNA reads as TGCGCCAGCAGCTTGGGGGGCCATGAGCAGTTCTTC. Encoded protein: CASSLGGHEQFF.

The chain couples TRBV25-1 to TRBJ1-2, with D unresolved. V shed 4 bases and J shed 4 bases, with 10 bases lying between them. This CDR3 region has 13 residues. Germline loops: CDR1 MGHDK, CDR2 SYGVNS. The CDR3 DNA sequence: TGTGCCAGCAGTGTTGGGGAGCTCTATGGCTACACCTTC. This encodes CASSVGELYGYTF.

This chain connects TRBV30 to TRBJ2-1, with TRBD2 matching 7 bases. After removal of 2 bases from V and 10 bases from J, the junction contained 11 bases not matched to a gene. CDR1 and CDR2 from the germline V gene are GTSNPN and SVGIG (reference sequence). The length of the CDR3 is 14 residues. The CDR3 DNA is TGTGCCTGGAGTAGGAGCGGGGTCCGGAGGGAGCAGTTCTTC. It codes for CAWSRSGVRREQFF.

The CDR3 region has the DNA TGTGCCAGCAGCCTTGCTAGCGGGTTCAATGAGCAGTTCTTC. Protein: CASSLASGFNEQFF. The rearrangement joins TRBV9 to TRBJ2-1; 8 bases map to TRBD2. The CDR3 covers 14 residues. The V segment lost 4 bases and the J segment 6 bases; nucleotides outside the gene matches: 6. Looked up from germline, CDR1 is SGDLS and CDR2 is YYNGEE. The complete variable domain, with remaining parts taken from reference TRBV9 and TRBJ2-1, reads DSGVTQTPKHLITATGQRVTLRCSPRSGDLSVYWYQQSLDQGLQFLIQYYNGEERAKGNILERFSAQQFPDLHSELNLSSLELGDSALYFCASSLASGFNEQFFGPGTRLTVL.

A few counts support this clone. This chain connects TRBV5-1 to TRBJ1-6; D perhaps matches TRBD1 (6 bases). The CDR3 sequence is 14 residues long. Trimming pared 2 bases from V and 7 bases from J, leaving 10 bases between. The germline gives CDR1 SGHRS, CDR2 YFSETQ. CDR3 DNA sequence: TGCGCCAGCAGCTTTGGGCAGGGGAATTCACCCCTCCACTTT. This translates into CASSFGQGNSPLHF.